This entry features one TCR beta chain sequence. Its antigen is currently unknown. This record belongs to a study of early T cells in non-severe SARS-CoV-2 infection. Study context: The input, bulk RNA from unsorted whole blood, was sequenced, and chains were unpaired. Points from the study as a whole: Private and CD4 specificities were missed by VDJdb matching, skewed to anti-spike CD8.

The CDR3 spans 16 residues. Germline CDR1 MDHEN, CDR2 SYDVKM. V trimming: 5 bases; J trimming: 4 bases; junction bases outside the gene matches: 6. Individual cDNA molecules carried attached unique molecular identifiers. In TCRdb, the 5' RACE reads were re-called with MiXCR into one record per CDR3 protein. The sample has around 94,000 distinct CDR3 sequences; roughly 14% are singletons. The rearrangement links TRBV28 to TRBJ2-2, with TRBD2 identical over 11 bases. Sequencing was done on a sample of whole blood. The origin of this receptor is an adult who was a healthcare worker with PCR-confirmed SARS-CoV-2 infection or an uninfected control (not recorded which). The CDR3, as DNA: TGTGCCAGCAGTACTGGACTAGCGGGCCTCACCGGGGAGCTGTTTTTT. This encodes CASSTGLAGLTGELFF.